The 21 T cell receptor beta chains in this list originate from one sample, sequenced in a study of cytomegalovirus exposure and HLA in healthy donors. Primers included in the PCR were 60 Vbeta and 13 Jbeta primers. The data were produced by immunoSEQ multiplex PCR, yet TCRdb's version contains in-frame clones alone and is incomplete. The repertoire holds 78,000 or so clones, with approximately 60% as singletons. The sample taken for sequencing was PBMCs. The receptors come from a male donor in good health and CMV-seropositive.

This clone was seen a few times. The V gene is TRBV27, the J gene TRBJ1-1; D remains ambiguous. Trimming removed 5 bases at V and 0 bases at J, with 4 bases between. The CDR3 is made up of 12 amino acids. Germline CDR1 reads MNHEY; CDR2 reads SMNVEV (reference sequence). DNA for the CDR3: TGTGCCAGCAGTACAGTGAACACTGAAGCTTTCTTT. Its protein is CASSTVNTEAFF.

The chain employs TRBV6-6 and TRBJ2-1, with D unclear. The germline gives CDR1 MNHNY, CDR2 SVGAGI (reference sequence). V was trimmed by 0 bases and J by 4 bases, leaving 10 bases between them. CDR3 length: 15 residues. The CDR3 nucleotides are TGTGCCAGCAGTTACTCGTCCCGTAAATACAATGAGCAGTTCTTC. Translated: CASSYSSRKYNEQFF.

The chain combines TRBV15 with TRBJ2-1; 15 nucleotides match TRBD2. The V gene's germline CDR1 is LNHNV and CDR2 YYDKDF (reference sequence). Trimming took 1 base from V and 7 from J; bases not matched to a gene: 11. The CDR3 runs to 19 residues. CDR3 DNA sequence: TGTGCCACCAGCAGAGGGACTAGCGGGGGGGCGAGTGGTCGAAATGAGCAGTTCTTC. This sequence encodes CATSRGTSGGASGRNEQFF.

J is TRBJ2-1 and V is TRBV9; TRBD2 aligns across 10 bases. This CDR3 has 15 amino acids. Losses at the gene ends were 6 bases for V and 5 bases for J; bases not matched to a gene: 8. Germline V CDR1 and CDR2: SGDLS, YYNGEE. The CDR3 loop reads CASTPTSGDHNEQFF. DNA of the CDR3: TGTGCCAGCACCCCCACTAGCGGGGACCACAATGAGCAGTTCTTC. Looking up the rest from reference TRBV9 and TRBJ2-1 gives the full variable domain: DSGVTQTPKHLITATGQRVTLRCSPRSGDLSVYWYQQSLDQGLQFLIQYYNGEERAKGNILERFSAQQFPDLHSELNLSSLELGDSALYFCASTPTSGDHNEQFFGPGTRLTVL.

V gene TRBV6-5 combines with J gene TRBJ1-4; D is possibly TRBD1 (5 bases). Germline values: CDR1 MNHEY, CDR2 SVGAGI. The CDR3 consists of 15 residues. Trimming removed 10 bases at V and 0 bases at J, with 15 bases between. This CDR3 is CATRGEGATNEKLFF. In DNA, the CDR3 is TGTGCCACCCGAGGGGAGGGTGCAACTAATGAAAAACTGTTTTTT.

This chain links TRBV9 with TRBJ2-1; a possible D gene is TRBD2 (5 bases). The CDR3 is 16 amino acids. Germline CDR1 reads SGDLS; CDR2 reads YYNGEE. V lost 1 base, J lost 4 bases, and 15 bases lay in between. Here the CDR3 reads CASSVNGVSGYNEQFF. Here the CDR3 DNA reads TGTGCCAGCAGCGTAAACGGGGTCTCGGGGTACAATGAGCAGTTCTTC.

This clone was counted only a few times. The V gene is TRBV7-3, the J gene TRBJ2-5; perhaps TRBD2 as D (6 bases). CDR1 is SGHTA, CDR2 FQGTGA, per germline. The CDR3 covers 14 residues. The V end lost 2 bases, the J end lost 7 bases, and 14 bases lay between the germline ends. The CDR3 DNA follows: TGTGCCAGCAGCTTAGGGGGGTGGGTGGGGACCCAGTACTTC. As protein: CASSLGGWVGTQYF.

CDR3 nucleotide sequence: TGCAGCGACCGAGAAAGTACTACGCAGTATTTT. It encodes CSDRESTTQYF. The chain carries TRBV29-1 and TRBJ2-3; D ambiguous. This CDR3 is built from 11 residues. V was cut by 7 bases and J by 8 bases, with 13 bases left in between. Germline CDR1 and CDR2: SQVTM and ANQGSEA.

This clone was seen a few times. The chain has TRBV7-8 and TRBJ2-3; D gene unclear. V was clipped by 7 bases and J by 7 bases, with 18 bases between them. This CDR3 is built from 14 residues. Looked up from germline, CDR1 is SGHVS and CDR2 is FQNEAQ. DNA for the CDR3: TGTGCCAGCACTGCGCCCCCCCTCCCCAATACGCAGTATTTT. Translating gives CASTAPPLPNTQYF.

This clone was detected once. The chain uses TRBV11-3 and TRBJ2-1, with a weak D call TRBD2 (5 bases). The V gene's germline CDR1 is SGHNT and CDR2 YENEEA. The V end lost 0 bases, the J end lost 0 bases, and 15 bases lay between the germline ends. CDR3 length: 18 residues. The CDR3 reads CASSLEPGVSSSYNEQFF. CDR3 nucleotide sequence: TGTGCCAGCAGCTTAGAACCCGGGGTCTCGAGCTCCTACAATGAGCAGTTCTTC.

In DNA, the CDR3 is TGCAGCGTTCCCCCCCTCGGGCAGGGAGGGGGCACAGATACGCAGTATTTT. Translating gives CSVPPLGQGGGTDTQYF. The chain carries TRBV29-1 and TRBJ2-3; 7 bases align to TRBD2. CDR1 and CDR2 (germline): SQVTM, ANQGSEA. Trimming removed 5 bases from V and 1 base from J; junction bases left unmatched: 15. CDR3 length: 17 residues.

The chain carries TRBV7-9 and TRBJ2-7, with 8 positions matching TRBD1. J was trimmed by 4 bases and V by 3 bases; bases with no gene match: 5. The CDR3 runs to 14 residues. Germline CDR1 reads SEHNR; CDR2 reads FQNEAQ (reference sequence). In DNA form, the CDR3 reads TGTGCCAGCAGCTTTAATCAGGGGGCGTACGAGCAGTACTTC. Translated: CASSFNQGAYEQYF.

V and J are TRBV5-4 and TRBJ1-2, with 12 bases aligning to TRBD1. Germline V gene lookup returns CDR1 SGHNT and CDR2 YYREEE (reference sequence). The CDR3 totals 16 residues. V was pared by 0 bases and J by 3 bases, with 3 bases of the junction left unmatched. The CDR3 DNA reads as TGTGCCAGCAGCTTGGCGAGGGACAGGGGGCACTATGGCTACACCTTC. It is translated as CASSLARDRGHYGYTF.

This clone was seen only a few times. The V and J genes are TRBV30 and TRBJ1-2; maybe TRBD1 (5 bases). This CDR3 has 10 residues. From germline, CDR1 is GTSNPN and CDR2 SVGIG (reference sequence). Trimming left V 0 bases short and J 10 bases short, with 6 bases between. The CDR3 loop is CAWSVQVYTF. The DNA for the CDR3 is TGTGCCTGGAGTGTACAGGTCTACACCTTC.

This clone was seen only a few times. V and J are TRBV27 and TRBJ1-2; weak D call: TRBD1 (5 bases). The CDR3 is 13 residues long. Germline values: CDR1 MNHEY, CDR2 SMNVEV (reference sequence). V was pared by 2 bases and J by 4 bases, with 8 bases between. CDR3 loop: CASSLAGGYGYTF. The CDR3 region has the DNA TGTGCCAGCAGTTTAGCGGGGGGCTATGGCTACACCTTC.

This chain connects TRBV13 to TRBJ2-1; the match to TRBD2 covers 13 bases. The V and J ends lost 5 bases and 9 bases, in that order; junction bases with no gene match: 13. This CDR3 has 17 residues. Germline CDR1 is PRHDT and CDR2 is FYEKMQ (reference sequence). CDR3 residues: CASSRPLAGGPAGEQFF. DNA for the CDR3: TGTGCCAGCAGCCGCCCACTAGCGGGAGGGCCAGCGGGTGAGCAGTTCTTC.

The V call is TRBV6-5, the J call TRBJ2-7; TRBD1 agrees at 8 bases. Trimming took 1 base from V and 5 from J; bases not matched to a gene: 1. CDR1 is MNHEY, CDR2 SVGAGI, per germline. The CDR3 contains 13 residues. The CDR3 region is CASSYLQGDEQYF. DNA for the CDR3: TGTGCCAGCAGTTACTTACAGGGGGACGAGCAGTACTTC.

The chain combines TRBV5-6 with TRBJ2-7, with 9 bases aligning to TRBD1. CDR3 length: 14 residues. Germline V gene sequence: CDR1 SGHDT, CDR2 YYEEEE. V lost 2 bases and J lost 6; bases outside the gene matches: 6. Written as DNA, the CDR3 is TGTGCCAGCAGCTTAGGGACAGGGCGAGGCGAGCAGTACTTC. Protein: CASSLGTGRGEQYF. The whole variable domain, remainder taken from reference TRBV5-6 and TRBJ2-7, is DAGVTQSPTHLIKTRGQQVTLRCSPKSGHDTVSWYQQALGQGPQFIFQYYEEEERQRGNFPDRFSGHQFPNYSSELNVNALLLGDSALYLCASSLGTGRGEQYFGPGTRLTVT.

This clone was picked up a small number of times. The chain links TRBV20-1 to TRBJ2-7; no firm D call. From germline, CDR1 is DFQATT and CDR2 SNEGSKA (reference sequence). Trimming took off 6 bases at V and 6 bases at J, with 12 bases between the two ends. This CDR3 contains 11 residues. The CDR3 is CSALSVGEQYF. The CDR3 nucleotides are TGCAGTGCGCTCTCAGTTGGCGAGCAGTACTTC.

The CDR3 is CASSQDLLGQGDTIYF. The CDR3 coding sequence is TGTGCCAGCAGCCAAGATCTACTGGGACAGGGAGACACCATATATTTT. This chain joins TRBV14 and TRBJ1-3, with 9 bases identical to TRBD1. Germline trimming cut 0 bases from V and 8 bases from J; bases unmatched to any gene: 8. CDR3 length equals 16 residues. Germline loops: CDR1 SGHDN, CDR2 FVKESK.

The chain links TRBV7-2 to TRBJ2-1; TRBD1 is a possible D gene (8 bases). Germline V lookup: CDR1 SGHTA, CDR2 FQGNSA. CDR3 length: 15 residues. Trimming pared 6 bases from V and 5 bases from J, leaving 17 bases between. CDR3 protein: CASSQGAGAHNEQFF. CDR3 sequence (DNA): TGTGCCAGCAGTCAGGGGGCGGGGGCACACAATGAGCAGTTCTTC.